The entry below gives a single T cell receptor (beta chain) sequence along with its context. Antigen specificity is unknown. The source of the sample is a study of CD8 T cells in Susac syndrome. TEMRA cells were FACS-enriched, and CD8+ and CD4+ T cells were isolated negatively. The study's findings and limits: The TCR sequencing and HLA analysis in the study involved a relatively small number of individuals, as the study acknowledged.

Germline lookup yields CDR1 MNHEY and CDR2 SMNVEV (reference sequence). The V and J ends lost 1 base and 5 bases respectively, with 7 bases between them. The length of the CDR3 is 13 residues. Random hexamers were used to reverse transcribe 0.5 to 1 ug of RNA. TCRdb re-analysed the immunoSEQ multiplex PCR reads in MiXCR, keeping a single row per CDR3 protein. The repertoire includes about 47,000 distinct CDR3 sequences, almost 95% of them detected once, and less than 0.55% sits in the top ten. This chain uses TRBV27 with TRBJ2-3; D not certain. This TCR derives from a human donor in good health. Specimen: CD8+ T cells from PBMCs. CDR3: CASSLLMVDTQYF. The CDR3, as DNA: TGTGCCAGCAGTTTATTGATGGTAGATACGCAGTATTTT.